The 9 T cell receptor beta chains presented below share a single source sample, sequenced in a study of blood T cell repertoires in COVID-19. Profiling relied on immunoSEQ multiplex PCR, and the TCRdb table lists in-frame clones only, not all of them. The data hold over 150,000 clones, with roughly 90% observed a single time. The sample consisted of peripheral blood. Receptors originate from a man between 50 and 59 years old with COVID-19, enrolled during active disease.

This sequence joins TRBV3-1 (or the pseudogene TRBV3-2) and TRBJ2-5, with 7 bases that match TRBD2. The CDR3 spans 15 residues. V trimming: 3 bases; J trimming: 0 bases; junction bases outside the gene matches: 4. From germline, CDR1 is LGHDT and CDR2 YNNKEL (reference sequence). The CDR3: CASSQGTTYQETQYF. Written as DNA, the CDR3 is TGTGCCAGCAGCCAGGGGACTACGTACCAAGAGACCCAGTACTTC.

The chain links TRBV11-1 to TRBJ1-2; tentatively, D is TRBD1 (6 bases). Trimming stripped 4 bases from V and 7 bases from J, with 16 bases between. From germline, CDR1 is SGHAT and CDR2 FQDESV (reference sequence). The CDR3 has 14 amino acids. CDR3 loop: CASSYQDGGFGYTF. The CDR3 nucleotides are TGTGCCAGCAGCTACCAGGATGGGGGCTTTGGCTACACCTTC.

This chain uses TRBV7-3 with TRBJ2-3; TRBD2 matches at 10 bases. Germline loops: CDR1 SGHTA, CDR2 FQGTGA. This CDR3 is 21 amino acids long. V gave up 2 bases and J gave up 1 base; unmatched junction bases: 18. The CDR3 bases are TGTGCCAGCAGCTTAGCGGGTCGGATCAGCGGGGGGGCCTACGGCACAGATACGCAGTATTTT. The encoded protein is CASSLAGRISGGAYGTDTQYF.

This rearrangement joins TRBV4-3 to TRBJ1-5, with TRBD1 identical over 9 bases. Germline V CDR1 and CDR2: LGHNA, YSLEER. V shed 3 bases and J 4 bases; nucleotides not matched to a gene: 4. There are 15 residues in the CDR3. The CDR3 coding sequence is TGCGCCAGCAGCCAGGGGACAGGGACGAATCAGCCCCAGCATTTT. Encoded protein: CASSQGTGTNQPQHF.

There are a few counts of this clone. This sequence joins TRBV4-3 and TRBJ2-3; the D is unclear. The germline gives CDR1 LGHNA, CDR2 YSLEER. Trimming removed 0 bases at V and 3 bases at J, with 13 bases between. The CDR3 contains 16 residues. The CDR3 DNA follows: TGCGCCAGCAGCCAAGATTTGGCGACTGAGACAGATACGCAGTATTTT. Its translation: CASSQDLATETDTQYF.

The CDR3 DNA follows: TGTGCCAGCAGTTTTACAGGGGGCAGGTACGAGCAGTACTTC. This sequence encodes CASSFTGGRYEQYF. The genes are TRBV28 and TRBJ2-7; 9 bases align to TRBD1. CDR3 size: 14 residues. V dropped 3 bases and J dropped 4; count of bases not matched to a gene: 4. Germline CDR1 reads MDHEN; CDR2 reads SYDVKM.

This clone showed up just once. The chain has TRBV2 and TRBJ2-4; no firm D call. The V and J ends lost 7 bases and 3 bases respectively, with 7 bases between them. There are 12 residues in the CDR3. Germline CDR1 reads SNHLY; CDR2 reads FYNNEI. The DNA of the CDR3 is TGTGCCAGCATATCCGGCAAAAACATTCAGTACTTC. It translates to CASISGKNIQYF.

This clone was seen more than once but under ten times. The chain has TRBV4-1 and TRBJ1-2, with 7 nucleotides matching TRBD1. V lost 6 bases to trimming and J lost 3 bases; unmatched junction nucleotides: 7. Germline CDR1 and CDR2: MGHRA and YSYEKL. The CDR3 runs 14 residues. The CDR3 loop reads CASSQGVSHYGYTF. The CDR3 DNA is TGCGCCAGCAGTCAGGGGGTGTCGCACTATGGCTACACCTTC.

The rearrangement joins TRBV2 to TRBJ2-7; a possible D gene is TRBD2 (5 bases). The V end was cut by 7 bases, the J end by 1 base, with 11 bases between. This CDR3 is built from 13 residues. Germline CDR1 reads SNHLY; CDR2 reads FYNNEI. The CDR3 is CASIRGASYEQYF. In nucleotides, the CDR3 is TGTGCCAGCATCCGGGGAGCTTCCTACGAGCAGTACTTC.